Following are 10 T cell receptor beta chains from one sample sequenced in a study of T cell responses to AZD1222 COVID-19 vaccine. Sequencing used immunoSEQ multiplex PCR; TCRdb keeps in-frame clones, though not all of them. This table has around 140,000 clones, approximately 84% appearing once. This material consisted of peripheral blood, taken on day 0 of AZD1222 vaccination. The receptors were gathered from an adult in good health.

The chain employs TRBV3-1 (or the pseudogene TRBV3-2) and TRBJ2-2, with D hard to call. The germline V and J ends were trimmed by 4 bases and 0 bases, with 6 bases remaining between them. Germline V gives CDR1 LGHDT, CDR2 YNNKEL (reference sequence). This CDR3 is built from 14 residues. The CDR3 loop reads CASSPTTNTGELFF. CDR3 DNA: TGTGCCAGCAGCCCGACAACGAACACCGGGGAGCTGTTTTTT.

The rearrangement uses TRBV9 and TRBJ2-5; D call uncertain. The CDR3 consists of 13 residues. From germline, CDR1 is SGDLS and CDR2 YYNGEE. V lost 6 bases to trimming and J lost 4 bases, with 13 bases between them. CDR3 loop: CASTAAGVETQYF. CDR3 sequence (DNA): TGTGCCAGCACCGCCGCTGGAGTAGAGACCCAGTACTTC.

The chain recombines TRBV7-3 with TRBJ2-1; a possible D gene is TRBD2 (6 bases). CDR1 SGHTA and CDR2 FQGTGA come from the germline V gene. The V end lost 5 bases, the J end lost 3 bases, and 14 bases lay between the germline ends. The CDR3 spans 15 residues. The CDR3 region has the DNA TGTGCCAGCAGCCCCAGGGTTAGCGGCTACAATGAGCAGTTCTTC. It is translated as CASSPRVSGYNEQFF.

This chain's CDR3 is CASSSRLAGGETQYF. CDR3 bases: TGTGCCAGCAGTTCTAGACTAGCGGGGGGAGAGACCCAGTACTTC. The genes are TRBV28 and TRBJ2-5; 13 bases line up with TRBD2. The ends lost 4 bases at V and 4 bases at J; junction bases unmatched: 3. In germline, CDR1 is MDHEN, CDR2 SYDVKM. CDR3 size: 15 residues. Full variable domain (missing parts from reference TRBV28 and TRBJ2-5): DVKVTQSSRYLVKRTGEKVFLECVQDMDHENMFWYRQDPGLGLRLIYFSYDVKMKEKGDIPEGYSVSREKKERFSLILESASTNQTSMYLCASSSRLAGGETQYFGPGTRLLVL.

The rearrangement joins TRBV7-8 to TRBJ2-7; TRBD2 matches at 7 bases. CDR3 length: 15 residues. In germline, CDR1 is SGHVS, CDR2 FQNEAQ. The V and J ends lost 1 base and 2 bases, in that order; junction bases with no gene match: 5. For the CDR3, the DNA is TGTGCCAGCAGCTTAGTTGTGGCGGGGGCCTACGAGCAGTACTTC. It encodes CASSLVVAGAYEQYF.

CDR3 sequence: CASSISPDTQYF. DNA for the CDR3: TGTGCCAGTAGTATAAGTCCAGATACGCAGTATTTT. This chain connects TRBV19 to TRBJ2-3; no clear D gene. Deletions cut 2 bases from V and 4 bases from J, with 4 bases between. The CDR3 runs 12 residues. Germline-derived CDR1 and CDR2 are LNHDA and SQIVND (reference sequence).

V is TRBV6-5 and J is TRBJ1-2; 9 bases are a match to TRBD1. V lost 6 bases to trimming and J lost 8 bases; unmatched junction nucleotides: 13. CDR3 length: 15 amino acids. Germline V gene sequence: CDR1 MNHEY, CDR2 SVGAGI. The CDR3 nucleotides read TGTGCCAGCAGCGACCCCCGGGACAGGGTTGTCGGCTACACCTTC. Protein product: CASSDPRDRVVGYTF.

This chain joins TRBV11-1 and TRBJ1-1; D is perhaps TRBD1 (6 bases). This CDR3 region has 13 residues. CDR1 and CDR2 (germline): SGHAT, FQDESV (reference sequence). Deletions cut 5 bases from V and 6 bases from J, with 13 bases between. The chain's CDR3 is CASSRLGGAEAFF. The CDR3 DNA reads TGTGCCAGCAGCCGGTTGGGGGGCGCTGAAGCTTTCTTT.

For the CDR3, the DNA is TGTGCCAGCAGCTCCTATGGCTATGGCTACACCTTC. Translated, it gives CASSSYGYGYTF. The chain recombines TRBV7-6 with TRBJ1-2; D ambiguous. Germline values: CDR1 SGHVS, CDR2 FNYEAQ. Trimming took 4 bases from V and 4 from J, leaving 7 bases between them. CDR3 size: 12 residues.

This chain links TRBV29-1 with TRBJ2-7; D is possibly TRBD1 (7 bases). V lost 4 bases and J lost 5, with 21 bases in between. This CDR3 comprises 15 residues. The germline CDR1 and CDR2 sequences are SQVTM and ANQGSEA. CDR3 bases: TGCAGCGTTGGTGGTGGCGGAGGGGGCGTGGACGAGCAGTACTTC. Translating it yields CSVGGGGGGVDEQYF.